This T cell receptor (beta chain) comes out of a study of T cell responses to AZD1222 COVID-19 vaccine. Findings and caveats of the study: An increase in Spike-specific TCR breadth and depth was observed after two AZD1222 doses.

Notes on this clone: Its target is not known. The sample holds other DNA sequences that translate to the same CDR3.

V shed 5 bases, J shed 5 bases, and the junction held 10 bases outside the gene matches. Germline-derived CDR1 and CDR2 are SGHNT and YYREEE (reference sequence). This CDR3 is 15 amino acids long. Assay used: immunoSEQ multiplex PCR; TCRdb lists only in-frame clones, some missing. The repertoire holds approximately 120,000 clones, 75% to 90% seen once, with roughly 4% in the top ten. Sequences were derived from peripheral blood, sampled 28 days after the second AZD1222 dose. This sequence was found in an adult who received the AZD1222 COVID-19 vaccine. The chain uses TRBV5-4 and TRBJ1-1; TRBD1 matches at 9 bases. Here the CDR3 DNA reads TGTGCCAGCAGACGAATCACAGGGGGCGGTACTGAAGCTTTCTTT. It translates to CASRRITGGGTEAFF. The full variable domain, rest sourced from reference TRBV5-4 and TRBJ1-1, is ETGVTQSPTHLIKTRGQQVTLRCSSQSGHNTVSWYQQALGQGPQFIFQYYREEENGRGNFPPRFSGLQFPNYSSELNVNALELDDSALYLCASRRITGGGTEAFFGQGTRLTVV.